This TCR beta chain appears in the sequencing data of a study of blood T cell repertoires in COVID-19. Assay used: immunoSEQ multiplex PCR; TCRdb lists only in-frame clones, some missing. The repertoire holds some 250,000 clones, with 81% as singletons. This CDR3 is 14 amino acids long. V lost 4 bases and J lost 6; bases outside the gene matches: 6. The germline CDR1 and CDR2 sequences are SGHRS and YFSETQ. This clone was picked up a small number of times. This chain joins TRBV5-1 and TRBJ2-3; 9 bases are shared with TRBD1. This sequence was found in an elderly woman with COVID-19, enrolled during active disease. Material for sequencing was peripheral blood. CDR3 nucleotides: TGCGCCAGCAGCCAACGGACAGGGGACGATACGCAGTATTTT. As protein: CASSQRTGDDTQYF.